The rows below give T cell receptor beta chains drawn from one sample of a study of tumor-infiltrating lymphocytes in oesophageal squamous cell carcinoma. TCRdb passed the PCR reads through MiXCR, listing each CDR3 protein once. The sample holds about 10,000 distinct CDR3 sequences, about 55% seen once. Material: esophageal tumor tissue. The origin of the receptors is a male donor with esophageal squamous cell carcinoma. Both conserved end residues are part of each CDR3.

CASSLNSGAVGELFF	TRBJ2-2	TRBV7-8
CASSPGTGGGISQFF	TRBJ2-1	TRBV7-2
CASSLNWGQGNEQYF	TRBJ2-7	TRBV7-3
CASSLSSFDRGYRNEQFF	NA	TRBV27
CASSLGQLAQKAFF	TRBJ1-1	TRBV6-1
CASSYTSGSVYEQFF	NA	TRBV7-2
CASRERWTSGTDTQYF	TRBJ2-3	TRBV27
CASSDSGTDIAKNIQYF	TRBJ2-4	TRBV10-1
CASSLGPGGPETQYF	NA	TRBV7-2
CASSPPGANVLTF	TRBJ2-6	TRBV5-4
CASSLGAGGQSQQYF	NA	TRBV7-6
CASSIIRTGSSYEQYF	NA	TRBV7-2
CASSEASLGLSTDTQYF	TRBJ2-3	TRBV6-1
CASSPGTTQYF	TRBJ2-5	TRBV7-2
CASSQDASGRLETQYF	NA	TRBV4-3
CASSRVSGRGNIQYF	TRBJ2-4	TRBV27
CASSRPGLAHNEQFF	TRBJ2-1	TRBV6-6
CASRPSGLAGGLHDTQYF	NA	TRBV11-2
CASRPGGGSYEQYF	NA	TRBV7-2
CASKGLAGASFNEQYF	TRBJ2-7	TRBV6-8
CASSPHTGNYGYTF	NA	TRBV7-8
CASSLSQETQYF	TRBJ2-5	TRBV5-1
CASSEFGNEQFF	NA	TRBV10-2
CASSFLAAELGGNEQYF	TRBJ2-5	TRBV7-6
CASTHRASLVNYGYTF	TRBJ1-2	TRBV7-8
CASSGRAESVNEQFF	NA	TRBV10-1
CASSLQGHHYGYTF	TRBJ1-2	TRBV5-1
CASSLPRAGGSYEQYF	TRBJ2-7	TRBV5-1
CASSPDTSSEFF	TRBJ2-1	TRBV6-1
CASSLDRGGDTQYF	TRBJ2-3	TRBV7-8
CSAFGLAGASYEQYF	NA	TRBV20-1
CASSYRQTNEKLFF	TRBJ1-4	TRBV6-6
CASSFSRLAGADTQYF	TRBJ2-3	TRBV7-4
CASSLAGTEIYEQYF	NA	TRBV11-2
CASIARQESPEQYF	NA	TRBV6-1
CASSRDTRTPEAFF	TRBJ1-1	TRBV7-2
CASSLVLGHQAYEQYF	NA	TRBV11-2
CASSVSAGSTDTQYF	TRBJ2-3	TRBV6-4
CASSYGRGTEAFF	TRBJ1-1	TRBV11-2
CASSLSGGGTLEAFF	TRBJ1-1	TRBV7-4
CASSLATIRETQYF	NA	TRBV11-2
CATSDLDPGGADETQYF	NA	TRBV24-1
CASSPPGGNEQFF	NA	TRBV7-3
CASSYGENTGELFF	TRBJ2-2	TRBV6-6
CASSLGVEYEQYF	TRBJ2-7	TRBV7-3
CASSQEGQGAGGYTF	TRBJ1-2	TRBV7-8
CASSLAGLAGVRETQYF	NA	TRBV7-4
CASSSPGTDYEQFF	TRBJ2-1	TRBV7-4
CASSRPQDWNNEQFF	NA	TRBV5-1
CASNSVLSETQYF	NA	TRBV28
CASKVNRATYNEQFF	TRBJ2-1	TRBV6-1
CASSFPQGLETQYF	NA	TRBV7-4
CASRTSGREQFF	NA	TRBV11-1
CASSLRTDYEQYF	NA	TRBV7-9
CASSYQGAGLEKLFF	TRBJ1-4	TRBV28